This TCR beta chain was identified during a study of T cell responses to AZD1222 COVID-19 vaccine. Looking at the study overall: Timing groups of about 4 and about 12 weeks for second doses were pooled.

V gave up 6 bases and J gave up 2 bases; unmatched junction bases: 10. Germline V lookup: CDR1 LNHDA, CDR2 SQIVND (reference sequence). This CDR3 is built from 15 residues. This clone was found a few times. TCRdb keeps only in-frame clones here, not all; method: immunoSEQ multiplex PCR. The table has approximately 100,000 clones, around nine tenths seen once. The TCR sequence derives from an adult in good health. The V call is TRBV19, the J call TRBJ2-7; TRBD2 agrees at 7 bases. Sequencing was performed on peripheral blood, taken on day 0 of AZD1222 vaccination. The CDR3 DNA reads as TGTGCCAGTAGGACCACTAGCGCACCGGCCTACGAGCAGTACTTC. Protein: CASRTTSAPAYEQYF.